A selection of T cell receptor beta chains follows, all from one sample in a study of T cell responses to AZD1222 COVID-19 vaccine. TCRdb's table, derived via immunoSEQ multiplex PCR, lists solely in-frame clones and lacks some. The data show about 92,000 clones, about 90% seen once. This specimen was peripheral blood, taken on day 0 of MenACWY control vaccination. All receptors derive from an adult in good health. The CDR3 runs from the conserved cysteine through the conserved F or W. D genes are given only for firm matches. For some rows the clone size is stated as once, few or many, or as a class when expanded; others skip it.

V gene	clone size	J gene	D gene	CDR3 DNA	CDR3 protein
TRBV7-9	NA	TRBJ1-1	NA	TGTGCCAGCAGCTTAGTCGCAGGGATGAACACTGAAGCTTTCTTT	CASSLVAGMNTEAFF
TRBV5-5	NA	TRBJ1-4	TRBD1	TGTGCCAGCAGCTTGGGGGACAGGGTAAACGAAAAACTGTTTTTT	CASSLGDRVNEKLFF
TRBV19	NA	TRBJ2-2	NA	TGTGCCAGTAGTATGTGGGACACCGGGGAGCTGTTTTTT	CASSMWDTGELFF
TRBV5-1	NA	TRBJ2-3	NA	TGCGCCAGCAGCCTCGGGACTGTAGGGCCCACAGATACGCAGTATTTT	CASSLGTVGPTDTQYF
TRBV7-2	NA	TRBJ1-5	NA	TGTGCCAGCAGCTCCAGGGCCGATCAGCCCCAGCATTTT	CASSSRADQPQHF
TRBV2	many	TRBJ2-2	NA	TGTGCCAGCAGTGAGCGAGGGGGTGGCACCGGGGAGCTGTTTTTT	CASSERGGGTGELFF
TRBV5-8	NA	TRBJ1-5	NA	TGTGCCAGCACGAGTTATAGCAATCAGCCCCAGCATTTT	CASTSYSNQPQHF
TRBV5-4	NA	TRBJ1-1	NA	TGTGCCAGCAGCTTGGGCAGGGAGAACACTGAAGCTTTCTTT	CASSLGRENTEAFF
TRBV7-2	once	TRBJ1-1	NA	TGTGCCAGCAGCTTAGGACGCCCGAGGAAAGCTTTCTTT	CASSLGRPRKAFF
TRBV9	NA	TRBJ1-1	NA	TGTGCCAGCAGCGTAGGTTATTCGAGGACAGCCACTGAAGCTTTCTTT	CASSVGYSRTATEAFF
TRBV3-1/TRBV3-2	NA	TRBJ1-3	NA	TGTGCCAGCAGCCAAGGAAATTCAATTGGGGCGCATGGAAACACCATATATTTT	CASSQGNSIGAHGNTIYF
TRBV19	NA	TRBJ1-4	TRBD1	TGTGCCAGTAGTATCGGGCCGACAGGGCAGGAAAAACTGTTTTTT	CASSIGPTGQEKLFF
TRBV7-7	NA	TRBJ2-5	TRBD1	TGTGCCAGCGGGCAGGGACAGGAGACCCAGTACTTC	CASGQGQETQYF
TRBV5-4	NA	TRBJ1-1	NA	TGTGCCAGCAGCCACCGGGACCTGAACACTGAAGCTTTCTTT	CASSHRDLNTEAFF
TRBV29-1	once	TRBJ1-1	NA	TGCAGCGTCCAATTGGTGACTGAAGCTTTCTTT	CSVQLVTEAFF
TRBV4-3	NA	TRBJ2-3	NA	TGCGCCAGCAGCCAAGATCGGGCATCATACACAGATACGCAGTATTTT	CASSQDRASYTDTQYF
TRBV6-1	few	TRBJ1-6	NA	TGTGCCAGCAGTGAAGACGCCGATTCACCCCTCCACTTT	CASSEDADSPLHF
TRBV6-5	NA	TRBJ1-6	NA	TGTGCCAGCAGCAACGGACAGAATAATTCACCCCTCCACTTT	CASSNGQNNSPLHF
TRBV7-2	NA	TRBJ1-2	NA	TGTGCCAGCAGCGAGAACTATGGCTACACCTTC	CASSENYGYTF
TRBV6-5	NA	TRBJ1-5	TRBD1	TGTGCCAGCAAAACAAACAGGGGGCAGGGTCAGCCCCAGCATTTT	CASKTNRGQGQPQHF
TRBV25-1	NA	TRBJ1-2	NA	TGTGCCAGCTCCACAGGGAGTAATTATGGCTACACCTTC	CASSTGSNYGYTF
TRBV12-3/TRBV12-4	NA	TRBJ1-5	NA	TGTGCCAGCAGTCTCGAGCTTAGGACCCAGCATTTT	CASSLELRTQHF
TRBV7-8	once	TRBJ1-2	NA	TGTGCCAGCAGCTACGGTGCCGGGACGGACTATGGCTACACCTTC	CASSYGAGTDYGYTF
TRBV7-8	NA	TRBJ2-5	NA	TGTGCCAGCAGCCAAACAGTGGGGGTACAAGAGACCCAGTACTTC	CASSQTVGVQETQYF
TRBV9	NA	TRBJ1-6	TRBD1	TGTGCCAGCAGCTTGCGGGACAGAAATTCACCCCTCCACTTT	CASSLRDRNSPLHF
TRBV27	NA	TRBJ1-2	NA	TGTGCCAGCAGTTTATCGGGCGCAAACCGAAACTATGGCTACACCTTC	CASSLSGANRNYGYTF
TRBV28	NA	TRBJ2-5	TRBD2	TGTGCCAGCAGTTTCGCTAGCGGGACCCAGACCCAGTACTTC	CASSFASGTQTQYF
TRBV12-3/TRBV12-4	once	TRBJ2-7	NA	TGTGCCAGCAGACCTACAGGGTCCTACGAGCAGTACTTC	CASRPTGSYEQYF
TRBV30	NA	TRBJ1-1	TRBD1	TGTGCCTGGAGAGCCGGGACAGACACTGAAGCTTTCTTT	CAWRAGTDTEAFF
TRBV4-1	NA	TRBJ2-7	NA	TGCGCCAGCAGCCACCTAGACAGGAGCTCCTACGAGCAGTACTTC	CASSHLDRSSYEQYF
TRBV9	NA	TRBJ2-1	NA	TGTGCCAGCAGCGTACTAGCGTCCGGAGGGAATGAGCAGTTCTTC	CASSVLASGGNEQFF
TRBV5-4	NA	TRBJ2-2	NA	TGTGCCAGCAGCCCAACGACGGCGAACACCGGGGAGCTGTTTTTT	CASSPTTANTGELFF
TRBV5-1	NA	TRBJ2-3	NA	TGCGCCAGCAGATCACGGGGGGCCGTCACAGATACGCAGTATTTT	CASRSRGAVTDTQYF
TRBV20-1	NA	TRBJ1-1	NA	TGCAGTGCTAGTGACGGGTATCGAACTGAAGCTTTCTTT	CSASDGYRTEAFF
TRBV19	NA	TRBJ2-5	NA	TGTGCCAGTAGTCCAGTTGACAGACTGAACCAAGAGACCCAGTACTTC	CASSPVDRLNQETQYF
TRBV7-9	NA	TRBJ2-5	TRBD2	TGTGCCGTATCGCGGTCTAGCGGGGGATACCAAGAGACCCAGTACTTC	CAVSRSSGGYQETQYF
TRBV2	NA	TRBJ2-6	TRBD1	TGTGCCAGCAGTGAACAGGGGGCTGGGGCCAACGTCCTGACTTTC	CASSEQGAGANVLTF
TRBV4-3	NA	TRBJ1-2	NA	TGCGCCAGCAGCCAAGATCGGGACGGACGGGGCTACACCTTC	CASSQDRDGRGYTF
TRBV29-1	NA	TRBJ1-1	NA	TGCAGCGTATGGAGACAGGTGAACACTGAAGCTTTCTTT	CSVWRQVNTEAFF
TRBV5-4	NA	TRBJ2-3	TRBD2	TGTGCCAGCAGCCCTCGGACTAGCGGGGGGCCCACAGATACGCAGTATTTT	CASSPRTSGGPTDTQYF
TRBV30	NA	TRBJ1-1	NA	TGTGCCTGGAGTGTACCAGGAGCGAACACTGAAGCTTTCTTT	CAWSVPGANTEAFF
TRBV3-1/TRBV3-2	NA	TRBJ2-5	NA	TGTGCCAGCAGCCAAAACCCTCGCCAAGAGACCCAGTACTTC	CASSQNPRQETQYF
TRBV15	NA	TRBJ1-4	NA	TGTGCCACCAGCAGAGATTTGGACAGACGTAATGAAAAACTGTTTTTT	CATSRDLDRRNEKLFF
TRBV16	NA	TRBJ1-5	TRBD1	TGTGCCAGCAGCAAGGACAGGGTTCGGAGCAATCAGCCCCAGCATTTT	CASSKDRVRSNQPQHF
TRBV10-3	once	TRBJ1-1	NA	TGTGCCATCAGTGAGTCTAGGTCAGGGAAGGGTGTGAACACTGAAGCTTTCTTT	CAISESRSGKGVNTEAFF
TRBV7-9	few	TRBJ1-5	NA	TGTGCCAGCAGCTCTGGGAGCAATCAGCCCCAGCATTTT	CASSSGSNQPQHF
TRBV5-1	once	TRBJ2-7	NA	TGCGCCAGCAGCTTGGCGCCAGGGGAAGCCTACGAGCAGTACTTC	CASSLAPGEAYEQYF
TRBV19	NA	TRBJ2-6	NA	TGTGCCAGTAGTATAGCGCAGGCGGGCTCTGGGGCCAACGTCCTGACTTTC	CASSIAQAGSGANVLTF
TRBV11-3	NA	TRBJ2-2	NA	TGTGCCAGCAGCTCCTCCCCAGGGTTGCCCGGGGAGCTGTTTTTT	CASSSSPGLPGELFF
TRBV10-3	NA	TRBJ2-7	TRBD1	TGTGCCATCAGTGAGTCCATGACAGGGAGCTCCTACGAGCAGTACTTC	CAISESMTGSSYEQYF
TRBV29-1	NA	TRBJ1-2	NA	TGCAGCGTTGAAGATCGGGGGGCCAGCTATGGCTACACCTTC	CSVEDRGASYGYTF
TRBV30	NA	TRBJ1-4	NA	TGTGCCTGGAGTGTTCAGGGGTCTGAAAAACTGTTTTTT	CAWSVQGSEKLFF
TRBV5-4	NA	TRBJ2-4	TRBD1	TGTGCCAGCAGCAATTCCACAGGGGATAACATTCAGTACTTC	CASSNSTGDNIQYF
TRBV7-9	few	TRBJ2-3	NA	TGTGCCAGCAGCTTGACCGGGACGGAGAATACGCAGTATTTT	CASSLTGTENTQYF
TRBV5-5	NA	TRBJ1-1	NA	TGTGCCAGCAGTTCTGGGGAGAACACTGAAGCTTTCTTT	CASSSGENTEAFF
TRBV12-3/TRBV12-4	NA	TRBJ2-5	NA	TGTGCCAGCAGTCCTCAACACCCAGAGACCCAGTACTTC	CASSPQHPETQYF
TRBV6-5	NA	TRBJ1-5	NA	TGTGCCAGCAGTCGGACGGTGAGAAATCAGCCCCAGCATTTT	CASSRTVRNQPQHF
TRBV5-1	NA	TRBJ2-7	NA	TGCGCCAGCGCGCGGGCGATGGGGGCCTACGAGCAGTACTTC	CASARAMGAYEQYF
TRBV14	NA	TRBJ1-6	TRBD1	TGTGCCAGCAGCCAAGACGCAGGAGGACAGGTGCGAGCACCCCTCCACTTT	CASSQDAGGQVRAPLHF
TRBV6-1	NA	TRBJ1-2	NA	TGTGCCAGCAGTGAAGTAGGGGCGGGAGGCTACACCTTC	CASSEVGAGGYTF